What follows describes a single TCR beta chain. It has no known antigen specificity. No clone much larger than this one lies a single base away; base qualities are absent. This record comes from a study of T cells after yellow fever vaccination (dated by TCRdb to between 2018 and 2021). Notes on the research overall: The SMART-Seq v4 Ultra Low Input RNA kit was used to prepare libraries from fractions with low cell numbers. Two healthy male donors, one aged 18 to 29 and one aged 30 to 40 years, made up the cohort. Bulk TCR alpha and beta repertoires were sequenced longitudinally to track T-cell clones before and after primary and booster YFV17D yellow fever vaccination. Blood was collected at multiple timepoints before and after primary and secondary immunization, and bulk PBMC replicates and cell subsets were isolated.

What the work shows at the level of the full study, not this receptor alone: The secondary T-cell response was weaker than the primary response but faster, peaking on day 5 instead of day 15. Because only a couple of donors were included in the study, the extent to which the findings can be generalized is limited. A small share of clonotypes was detected in both CD4 and CD8 compartments, with the overlap likely arising from convergent recombination. FACS-sorted repertoires could contain abundant contaminating clonotypes from the bulk population, so computational filtering was required. After the booster, most of the clones that had expanded following primary vaccination were detected again (approximately 96% of CD4 and around 88% of CD8), which suggests that memory was broadly maintained.

V lost 8 bases and J lost 5 bases; the stretch between them is 5 bases long. The CDR3 covers 10 residues, taking in both the cysteine and the phenylalanine. The kept DNA is CDR3 alone, 30 bases in frame from the first base. Based on the germline V gene, the CDR1 and CDR2 sequences are ENHRY and SYGVKD. TCRdb lists the instrument as Illumina NovaSeq 6000. TCR cDNA was synthesized by 5'RACE template switching, which introduced a universal primer site and unique molecular identifiers. Priming for cDNA synthesis came from both the TCR alpha and TCR beta constant segments. Libraries were amplified in two PCR steps, with sample barcodes and sequencing adapters added in the second step. Sequencing of libraries was done on Illumina HiSeq 2500 (2x100 bp) or NovaSeq (2x150 bp). Per the original workflow: Demultiplexing of reads and collapsing into UMI consensus sequences were performed with MIGEC, and V(D)J alignment was carried out with MiXCR. Vaccine-responding clonotypes were defined with edgeR using replicate PBMC samples, requiring FDR below 0.01 and a log2 fold change above 5 up to day 15. Each bulk clonotype received a CD4 or CD8 identity based on whether the sequenced CD4 or CD8 repertoire contained that clonotype at higher abundance. TCRdb's own reprocessing of the public reads used fastp at Q25 and MiXCR and kept productive beta chains. Entries that share a CDR3 protein sequence are merged under the most common genes and DNA. The V and J calls were determined by TCRdb, not by the authors. This sample is represented by 400,000 to 450,000 distinct CDR3 sequences; around 19% of them were singletons. The ten largest clones capture roughly a sixth of the sample.

The sample's treatment or condition, from its label and the paper: live attenuated yellow fever vaccine strain. Two biological replicates of bulk PBMCs were collected at each blood-draw timepoint. A standard Ficoll-Paque protocol was used to isolate PBMCs from peripheral blood. TriZol was used to extract RNA from bulk PBMCs, CD4 and CD8 fractions, and dextramer-positive and dextramer-negative fractions. This TCR was recovered from a man between 18 and 29 years old who received the YFV17D yellow fever vaccine. The chain was built from TRBV10-3 and TRBJ2-3; TRBD1 could be the D gene, as 5 bases match. Sequenced here: PBMCs, sampled before the yellow fever booster vaccination. The bases read TGTGCCATCGGACAAGATACGCAGTATTTT. The resulting protein is CAIGQDTQYF.